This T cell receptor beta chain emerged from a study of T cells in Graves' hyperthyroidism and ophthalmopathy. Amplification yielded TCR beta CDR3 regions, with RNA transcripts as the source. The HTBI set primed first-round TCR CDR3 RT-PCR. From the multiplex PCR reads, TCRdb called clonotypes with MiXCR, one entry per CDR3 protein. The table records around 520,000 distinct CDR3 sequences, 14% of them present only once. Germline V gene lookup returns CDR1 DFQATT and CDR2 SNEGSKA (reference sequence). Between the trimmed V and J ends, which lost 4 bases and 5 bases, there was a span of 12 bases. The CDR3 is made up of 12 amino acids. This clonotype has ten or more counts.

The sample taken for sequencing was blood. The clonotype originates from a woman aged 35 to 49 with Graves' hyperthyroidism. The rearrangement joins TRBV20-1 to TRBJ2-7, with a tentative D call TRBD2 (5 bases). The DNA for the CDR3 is TGCAGTGCTATAGGACTGGGCCACGAGCAGTACTTC. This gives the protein CSAIGLGHEQYF.